This TCR beta chain is drawn from a study of blood T cell repertoires in COVID-19. Overall study: T cells, B-cell-depleted T cells, or PBMCs provided the cDNA or gDNA that served as material.

Trimming stripped 0 bases from V and 2 bases from J, with 8 bases between. Germline loops: CDR1 LNHDA, CDR2 SQIVND (reference sequence). This CDR3 is 15 amino acids long. Authors' analysis steps: Nucleated cell counts were estimated from reference gene primer amplification. Sequenced by immunoSEQ multiplex PCR; TCRdb stores in-frame clones only, minus some. That table gives V, J and clone size, and the DNA gave D and trimming. The table records roughly 200,000 clones, just under 90% of them present only once. The TCR comes from a man between 60 and 75 years old who had recovered from COVID-19. The chain has TRBV19 and TRBJ2-1; unclear D gene. Input material: peripheral blood. CDR3 sequence (DNA): TGTGCCAGTAGTATAGACAGGCTCCCCTACAATGAGCAGTTCTTC. It translates to CASSIDRLPYNEQFF.